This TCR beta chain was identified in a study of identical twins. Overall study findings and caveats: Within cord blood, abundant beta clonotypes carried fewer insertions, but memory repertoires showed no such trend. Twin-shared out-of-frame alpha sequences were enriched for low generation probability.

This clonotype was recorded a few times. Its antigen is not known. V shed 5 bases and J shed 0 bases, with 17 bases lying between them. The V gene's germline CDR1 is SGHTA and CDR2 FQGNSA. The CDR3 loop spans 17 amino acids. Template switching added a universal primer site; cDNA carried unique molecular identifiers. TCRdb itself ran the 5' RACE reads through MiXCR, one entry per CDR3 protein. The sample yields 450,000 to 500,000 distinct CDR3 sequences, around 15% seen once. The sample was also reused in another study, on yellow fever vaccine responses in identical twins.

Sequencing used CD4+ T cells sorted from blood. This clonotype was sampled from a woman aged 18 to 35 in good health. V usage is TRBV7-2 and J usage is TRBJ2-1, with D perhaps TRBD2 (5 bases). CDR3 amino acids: CASSPELGWSSYNEQFF. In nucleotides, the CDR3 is TGTGCCAGCAGCCCCGAACTAGGGTGGAGCTCCTACAATGAGCAGTTCTTC.